Shown below are 23 T cell receptor beta chains from a single sample sequenced in a study of cytomegalovirus exposure and HLA in healthy donors. PCR used 60 Vbeta primers and 13 Jbeta primers. TCRdb's table, derived via immunoSEQ multiplex PCR, lists solely in-frame clones and lacks some. Counted here are approximately 160,000 clones, roughly four fifths occurring once; the ten biggest clones make up approximately 4%. The material sequenced was PBMCs. These receptors were taken from a man aged 50-60 years in good health and CMV-seropositive.

The rearrangement links TRBV27 to TRBJ2-2; TRBD1 is a possible D gene (5 bases). Germline V CDR1 and CDR2: MNHEY, SMNVEV (reference sequence). The CDR3 extends over 11 amino acids. Deletions cut 6 bases from V and 6 bases from J, with 5 bases between. This CDR3 is CASRGAGELFF. CDR3 bases: TGTGCCAGCAGAGGGGCCGGGGAGCTGTTTTTT.

CDR3: CASSKDRGDTDTQYF. As DNA, the CDR3 is TGCGCCAGCAGCAAGGACAGGGGTGACACAGATACGCAGTATTTT. The rearrangement links TRBV5-1 to TRBJ2-3, with 9 bases fitting TRBD1. Trimming took 4 bases from V and 2 from J; bases not matched to a gene: 5. Germline assignment: CDR1 SGHRS and CDR2 YFSETQ. The CDR3 sequence is 15 residues long.

The chain is built from TRBV5-4 and TRBJ2-7; the match to TRBD2 covers 15 bases. The CDR3 sequence is 15 residues long. The germline V gene encodes CDR1 SGHNT and CDR2 YYREEE (reference sequence). The V and J ends lost 4 bases and 4 bases, in that order; junction bases with no gene match: 3. The CDR3 protein is CASSGGLAGGYEQYF. CDR3 bases: TGTGCCAGCAGCGGGGGACTAGCGGGAGGATACGAGCAGTACTTC.

V and J are TRBV7-6 and TRBJ2-1; 11 positions match TRBD2. Germline values: CDR1 SGHVS, CDR2 FNYEAQ. The CDR3 totals 19 residues. V gave up 1 base and J gave up 0 bases; unmatched junction bases: 8. The CDR3 coding sequence is TGTGCCAGCAGCTTAGGTCTAGCGGGAGGTGTAGGCTCCTACAATGAGCAGTTCTTC. As protein: CASSLGLAGGVGSYNEQFF.

The chain employs TRBV2 and TRBJ1-1; D is ambiguous. The CDR3 has 13 residues. Trimming shortened V by 2 bases and J by 0 bases, and 4 bases separated the two germline ends. Germline V gives CDR1 SNHLY, CDR2 FYNNEI. CDR3 coding DNA: TGTGCCAGCAGTGAACTTGTGAACACTGAAGCTTTCTTT. Protein: CASSELVNTEAFF.

The chain links TRBV4-3 to TRBJ2-7; D is ambiguous. The length of the CDR3 is 13 residues. The germline V gene has CDR1 LGHNA and CDR2 YSLEER. V gave up 0 bases and J gave up 4 bases, with 7 bases separating them. DNA for the CDR3: TGCGCCAGCAGCCAAGATACGGTATACGAGCAGTACTTC. Translation gives CASSQDTVYEQYF.

The rearrangement links TRBV28 to TRBJ1-1, with D perhaps TRBD1 (5 bases). V was cut by 1 base and J by 1 base, with 22 bases left in between. CDR1 and CDR2 (germline): MDHEN, SYDVKM. CDR3 length: 19 residues. In DNA, the CDR3 is TGTGCCAGCAGTTTATTTAGGAATCTGGAGGGGTGGAGGAACACTGAAGCTTTCTTT. This encodes CASSLFRNLEGWRNTEAFF.

The chain couples TRBV5-1 to TRBJ2-3; 7 nucleotides agree with TRBD2. With V trimmed by 5 bases and J by 2 bases, 5 bases remained unmatched. Germline V gene lookup returns CDR1 SGHRS and CDR2 YFSETQ. The CDR3 has 14 amino acids. The CDR3 protein is CASRSAGITDTQYF. The CDR3 bases are TGCGCCAGCAGATCAGCGGGGATCACAGATACGCAGTATTTT.

The V gene is TRBV7-3, the J gene TRBJ1-6; TRBD1 might be the D (5 bases). V was cut by 3 bases and J by 7 bases, with 7 bases left in between. Per germline, CDR1 SGHTA and CDR2 FQGTGA. This CDR3 has 13 amino acids. The CDR3 reads CASSFRGNSPLHF. CDR3 bases: TGTGCCAGCAGCTTCCGGGGGAATTCACCCCTCCACTTT.

This rearrangement joins TRBV5-1 to TRBJ2-5, with TRBD2 matching over 9 bases. The end of the DNA aligns better with TRBJ2-7, so the J call may be wrong. Germline lookup yields CDR1 SGHRS and CDR2 YFSETQ. There are 15 residues in the CDR3. The CDR3 region is CASSKEREASYEQYF. The CDR3 DNA reads TGCGCCAGCAGCAAGGAGCGGGAGGCCTCCTACGAGCAGTACTTC.

The table lists this clone with a count of one. CDR3 in amino acids: CASSHLLARHHNEQFF. The CDR3 DNA follows: TGTGCCAGCAGTCATCTACTAGCCCGTCACCACAATGAGCAGTTCTTC. V and J are TRBV27 and TRBJ2-1; TRBD2 is a possible D gene (6 bases). The CDR3 runs 16 residues. Germline loops: CDR1 MNHEY, CDR2 SMNVEV (reference sequence). V dropped 5 bases and J dropped 5 bases, with 19 bases sitting between them.

V and J are TRBV6-6 and TRBJ1-1; no clear D gene. The V end was cut by 7 bases, the J end by 5 bases, with 11 bases between. This CDR3 region has 12 residues. CDR1 is MNHNY, CDR2 SVGAGI, per germline (reference sequence). Here the CDR3 DNA reads TGTGCCAGCACCCGAGGGAATACTGAAGCTTTCTTT. Its protein is CASTRGNTEAFF.

J is TRBJ1-1 and V is TRBV4-2; TRBD1 is a possible D gene (5 bases). This CDR3 is 16 amino acids long. The ends were cut back, 0 bases at V and 0 bases at J, with 11 bases in the middle. Germline CDR1 LGHNA, CDR2 YNFKEQ. For the CDR3, the DNA is TGTGCCAGCAGCCAAGATCCAGGGCCACTGAACACTGAAGCTTTCTTT. It yields the protein CASSQDPGPLNTEAFF.

This clone appeared a single time. V usage is TRBV5-3 and J usage is TRBJ2-4, with TRBD2 matching over 10 bases. TRBV5-3 is an ORF, with its function uncertain. The length of the CDR3 is 18 residues. The V gene end was trimmed by 1 base and the J gene end by 1 base; junction bases not matched to a gene: 8. The CDR3 region has the DNA TGTGCCAGAAGCTTGACTAGCGGGAAATGGGCGGCCAAAAACATTCAGTACTTC. Its protein is CARSLTSGKWAAKNIQYF.

CDR3 residues: CASSSFAGDSLHEQYF. In DNA form, the CDR3 reads TGTGCCAGCAGCTCGTTTGCGGGAGATTCTCTCCACGAGCAGTACTTC. J is TRBJ2-5 and V is TRBV13; TRBD2 aligns across 7 bases. The end of the DNA aligns better with TRBJ2-7, so the J call may be wrong. This CDR3 comprises 16 residues. Germline-derived CDR1 and CDR2 are PRHDT and FYEKMQ (reference sequence).

The chain has TRBV19 and TRBJ1-1; D is perhaps TRBD1 (6 bases). The germline gives CDR1 LNHDA, CDR2 SQIVND (reference sequence). Trimming removed 3 bases from V and 5 bases from J, with 19 bases in between. The CDR3 has 16 amino acids. The CDR3 nucleotides are TGTGCCAGTAGTATTAGGTTTTTCGGCAGGGGTACTGAAGCTTTCTTT. As protein: CASSIRFFGRGTEAFF.

The chain combines TRBV15 with TRBJ2-3; the match to TRBD2 covers 7 bases. The V and J ends lost 1 base and 2 bases, in that order; junction bases with no gene match: 6. Germline V gene lookup returns CDR1 LNHNV and CDR2 YYDKDF (reference sequence). CDR3 size: 16 residues. CDR3 in DNA: TGTGCCACCAGCAGAGTTCGGCTAGCGGACACAGATACGCAGTATTTT. Translation gives CATSRVRLADTDTQYF. The full variable domain, its missing parts supplied by reference TRBV15 and TRBJ2-3, is DAMVIQNPRYQVTQFGKPVTLSCSQTLNHNVMYWYQQKSSQAPKLLFHYYDKDFNNEADTPDNFQSRRPNTSFCFLDIRSPGLGDTAMYLCATSRVRLADTDTQYFGPGTRLTVL.

This chain joins TRBV7-9 and TRBJ2-3; 13 bases are shared with TRBD2. The V gene's germline CDR1 is SEHNR and CDR2 FQNEAQ (reference sequence). This CDR3 is built from 17 residues. Trimming cost V 1 base and J 1 base; bases outside gene matches: 2. The CDR3 protein is CASSLGGTSGGTDTQYF. In DNA, the CDR3 is TGTGCCAGCAGCTTAGGCGGGACTAGCGGGGGCACAGATACGCAGTATTTT.

The rearrangement links TRBV9 to TRBJ1-1, with D uncertain. This CDR3 comprises 14 residues. Germline V gives CDR1 SGDLS, CDR2 YYNGEE. V dropped 1 base and J dropped 1 base, with 8 bases sitting between them. The CDR3 here is CASSVSTRNTEAFF. The CDR3 bases are TGTGCCAGCAGCGTATCGACTAGGAACACTGAAGCTTTCTTT.

CDR3 nucleotide sequence: TGTGCCAGCAGCTTTAGACAGACCCCCGGGGAGCTGTTTTTT. As protein: CASSFRQTPGELFF. This chain joins TRBV7-2 and TRBJ2-2; TRBD1 is a possible D gene (5 bases). Trimming cost V 3 bases and J 6 bases, with 11 bases left between them. Germline lookup yields CDR1 SGHTA and CDR2 FQGNSA. The CDR3 consists of 14 residues.

This chain joins TRBV25-1 and TRBJ2-5, with 10 bases matching TRBD1. Germline V gene lookup returns CDR1 MGHDK and CDR2 SYGVNS. This CDR3 spans 13 amino acids. J was trimmed by 6 bases and V by 7 bases; bases with no gene match: 5. The CDR3 loop reads CASTDRGFQTQYF. The DNA of the CDR3 is TGTGCCAGCACGGACAGGGGGTTCCAGACCCAGTACTTC. Supplemented by reference TRBV25-1 and TRBJ2-5, the full variable domain reads EADIYQTPRYLVIGTGKKITLECSQTMGHDKMYWYQQDPGMELHLIHYSYGVNSTEKGDLSSESTVSRIRTEHFPLTLESARPSHTSQYLCASTDRGFQTQYFGPGTRLLVL.

The CDR3 region is CASSLGQGFQTQYF. The CDR3, as DNA: TGTGCCAGCAGCTTGGGGCAGGGGTTTCAGACCCAGTACTTC. The chain joins TRBV5-8 to TRBJ2-5; possibly TRBD1 for D (6 bases). The CDR3 contains 14 residues. V lost 0 bases and J lost 6, with 12 bases in between. Germline V CDR1 and CDR2: SGHTS, YDEGEE.

This rearrangement joins TRBV27 to TRBJ1-5; no clear D. The germline V and J ends were trimmed by 0 bases and 5 bases, with 11 bases remaining between them. The germline V gene has CDR1 MNHEY and CDR2 SMNVEV (reference sequence). The CDR3 is 15 residues long. This CDR3 is CASSLSPRPHQPQHF. The DNA for the CDR3 is TGTGCCAGCAGTTTATCCCCGCGGCCTCATCAGCCCCAGCATTTT.